This TCR beta chain was obtained from a study of tumor-infiltrating lymphocytes in localized non-small cell lung cancer. Only in-frame clones appear in the TCRdb table, and some are missing; sequencing was by immunoSEQ multiplex PCR. There are some 5,000 clones in the sample; roughly 95% occur only once, and about 3.1% lies in the top ten. Germline CDR1 and CDR2: LGHNT and FRNRAP. J lost 4 bases, V lost 2 bases, and 16 bases had no gene match. This CDR3 has 19 amino acids. This clonotype originated in a human donor with non-small cell lung cancer. The sequenced material came from uninvolved lung tissue not adjacent to the tumor. The rearrangement uses TRBV12-5 and TRBJ2-3; TRBD2 matches at 9 bases. The CDR3 bases are TGTGCTAGTGGTTTGCGTCTAAGCGGGACTAGCCTCGTTCCAGATACGCAGTATTTT. The encoded protein is CASGLRLSGTSLVPDTQYF.